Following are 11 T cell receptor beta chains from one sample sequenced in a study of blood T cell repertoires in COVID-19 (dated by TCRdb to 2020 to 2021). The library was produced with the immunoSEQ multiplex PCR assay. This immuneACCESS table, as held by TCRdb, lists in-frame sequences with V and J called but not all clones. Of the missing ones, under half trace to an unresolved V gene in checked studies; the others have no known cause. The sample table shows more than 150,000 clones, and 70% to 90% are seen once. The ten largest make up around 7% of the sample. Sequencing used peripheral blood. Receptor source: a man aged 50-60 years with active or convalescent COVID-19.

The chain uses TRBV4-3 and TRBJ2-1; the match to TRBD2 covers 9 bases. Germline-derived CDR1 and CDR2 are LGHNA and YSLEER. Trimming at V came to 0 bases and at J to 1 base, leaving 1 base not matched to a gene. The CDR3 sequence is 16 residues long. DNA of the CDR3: TGCGCCAGCAGCCAAGAGCGGGGGGGGTCCTACAATGAGCAGTTCTTC. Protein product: CASSQERGGSYNEQFF.

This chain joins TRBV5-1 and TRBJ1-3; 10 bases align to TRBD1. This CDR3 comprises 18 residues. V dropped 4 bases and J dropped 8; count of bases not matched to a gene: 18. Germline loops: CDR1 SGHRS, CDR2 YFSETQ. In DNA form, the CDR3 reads TGCGCCAGCAGCCGGAGGCTTTGGGGGACAGGGGATCTGGACACCATATATTTT. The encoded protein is CASSRRLWGTGDLDTIYF.

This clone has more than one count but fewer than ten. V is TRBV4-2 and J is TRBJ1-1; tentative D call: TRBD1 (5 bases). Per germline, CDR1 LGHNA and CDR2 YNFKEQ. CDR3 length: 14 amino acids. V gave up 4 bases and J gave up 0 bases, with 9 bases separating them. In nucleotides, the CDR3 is TGTGCCAGCAGCCCCCCGGGGGTGAACACTGAAGCTTTCTTT. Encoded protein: CASSPPGVNTEAFF.

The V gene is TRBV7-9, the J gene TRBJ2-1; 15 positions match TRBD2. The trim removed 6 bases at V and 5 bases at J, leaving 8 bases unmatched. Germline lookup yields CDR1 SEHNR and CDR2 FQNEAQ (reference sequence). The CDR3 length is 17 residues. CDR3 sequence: CASSWGTSGRLNNEQFF. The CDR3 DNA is TGTGCCAGCAGTTGGGGGACTAGCGGGAGGTTGAACAATGAGCAGTTCTTC.

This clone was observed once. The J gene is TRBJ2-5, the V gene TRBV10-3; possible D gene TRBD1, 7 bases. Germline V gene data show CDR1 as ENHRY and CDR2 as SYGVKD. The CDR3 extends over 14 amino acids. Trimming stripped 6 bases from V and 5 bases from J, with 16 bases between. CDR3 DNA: TGTGCCATCAGGAGCCCACAGGGGAGGGAGACCCAGTACTTC. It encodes CAIRSPQGRETQYF.

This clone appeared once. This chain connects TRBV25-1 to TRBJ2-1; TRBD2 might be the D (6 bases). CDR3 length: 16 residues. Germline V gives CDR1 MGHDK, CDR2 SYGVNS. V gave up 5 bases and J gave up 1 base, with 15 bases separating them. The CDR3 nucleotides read TGTGCCAGCAGTAAGTCTAAGCGGGCTTCCTACAATGAGCAGTTCTTC. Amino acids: CASSKSKRASYNEQFF.

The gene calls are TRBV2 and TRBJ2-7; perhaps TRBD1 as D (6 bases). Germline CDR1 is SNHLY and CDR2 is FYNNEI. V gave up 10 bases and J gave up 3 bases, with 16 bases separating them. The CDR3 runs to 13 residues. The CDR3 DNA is TGTGCCATACGGGACACTCTCCTCTACGAGCAGTACTTC. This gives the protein CAIRDTLLYEQYF. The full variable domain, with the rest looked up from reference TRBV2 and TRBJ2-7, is EPEVTQTPSHQVTQMGQEVILRCVPISNHLYFYWYRQILGQKVEFLVSFYNNEISEKSEIFDDQFSVERPDGSNFTLKIRSTKLEDSAMYFCAIRDTLLYEQYFGPGTRLTVT.

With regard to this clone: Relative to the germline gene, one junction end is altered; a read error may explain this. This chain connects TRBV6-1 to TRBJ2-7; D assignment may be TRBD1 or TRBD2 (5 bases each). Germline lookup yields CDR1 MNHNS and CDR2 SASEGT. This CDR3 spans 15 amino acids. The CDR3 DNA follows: TGTGCCAGCAGGGAAGGGAGACAGACAGCTAGCGAGCAGTACTTC. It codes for CASREGRQTASEQYF.

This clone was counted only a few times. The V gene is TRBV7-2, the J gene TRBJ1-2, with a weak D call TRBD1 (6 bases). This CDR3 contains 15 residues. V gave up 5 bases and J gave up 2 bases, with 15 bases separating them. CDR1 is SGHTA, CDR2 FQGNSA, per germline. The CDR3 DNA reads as TGTGCCAGCAGCGTCAGGGGTCACGGGAACTATGGCTACACCTTC. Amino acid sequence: CASSVRGHGNYGYTF.

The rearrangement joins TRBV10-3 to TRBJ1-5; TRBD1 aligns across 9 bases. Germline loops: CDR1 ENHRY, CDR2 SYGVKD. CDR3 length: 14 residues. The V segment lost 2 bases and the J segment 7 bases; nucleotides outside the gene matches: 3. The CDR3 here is CAISERTGDQPQHF. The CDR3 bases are TGTGCCATCAGTGAGAGGACAGGGGACCAGCCCCAGCATTTT.

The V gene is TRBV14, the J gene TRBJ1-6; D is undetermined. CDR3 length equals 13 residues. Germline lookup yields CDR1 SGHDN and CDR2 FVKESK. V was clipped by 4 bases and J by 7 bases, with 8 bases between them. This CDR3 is CASSRTGNSPLHF. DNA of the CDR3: TGTGCCAGCAGCCGGACGGGGAATTCACCCCTCCACTTT.